The rows below give T cell receptor beta chains drawn from one sample of a study of Graves' ophthalmopathy and Graves' hyperthyroidism. TCRdb independently ran MiXCR on the multiplex PCR reads; one entry per CDR3 protein. The sample consists of some 750,000 distinct CDR3 sequences, approximately 40% of them appearing once. Sequencing input: peripheral blood. The receptors derive from an adult man with Graves' ophthalmopathy. The conserved cysteine and the conserved F or W are not part of the CDR3 here. The order of the fields is J gene, V gene, clone size, CDR3 protein. Rows may omit the clone size; those that give it use once, few, many or a size class.

>TRBJ1-4|TRBV19|.
ATGDRSYEKLF
>.|TRBV10-2|.
ASSESTGLAGVYEQY
>TRBJ2-7|TRBV11-2|many
ASSQDRGAYEQY
>TRBJ2-7|TRBV20-1|few
SASRDPYEQY
>TRBJ1-2|TRBV2|.
AYRKTPLNYGYT
>TRBJ2-7|TRBV7-8|many
ASSLEATSGSYEQY
>TRBJ1-1|TRBV19|.
ASKPLDSMNTEAF
>TRBJ1-2|TRBV2|many
ASRLAQNYGYT
>TRBJ1-2|TRBV28|.
ASSFEVESYGYT
>TRBJ2-7|TRBV11-2|few
ASSWRGPYEQY
>TRBJ2-7|TRBV10-3|few
ASSERTGDYEQY
>TRBJ1-5|TRBV24-1|.
ASSDQGPGPQH
>TRBJ2-7|TRBV13|many
ASSLQGASEQY
>TRBJ1-5|TRBV7-9|many
ASSLTGEGQPQH
>TRBJ1-4|TRBV6-6|.
ASSTVGGEKLF
>TRBJ2-7|TRBV7-2|.
ASSLTADEQY
>TRBJ2-2|TRBV29-1|few
SAQDRANTGELF
>TRBJ1-6|TRBV15|.
ATSGSSYNSPLH
>TRBJ2-3|TRBV10-3|.
AISEDLSGGGTDTQY
>TRBJ2-7|TRBV29-1|many
SVEGLAGAYEQY
>TRBJ1-4|TRBV29-1|.
SVGQGTGVEKLF
>TRBJ2-7|TRBV6-2/TRBV6-3|.
ATGLALFYEQY
>TRBJ2-7|TRBV27|.
ASSLFSGRPYEQY
>TRBJ1-2|TRBV7-9|few
ASRNRRNYGYT
>TRBJ2-7|TRBV12-3/TRBV12-4|few
ASSFYEGFGEQY
>TRBJ2-7|TRBV11-2|few
ASSLGSGLPYEQY
>TRBJ2-7|TRBV20-1|many
SAEDVSYEQY
>TRBJ1-4|TRBV7-8|many
ASSSTVMGEKLF
>TRBJ1-2|TRBV12-3/TRBV12-4|few
ASSLAGTGEDGYT
>TRBJ2-6|TRBV5-8|few
ASSLGQLSGANVLT
>TRBJ2-5|TRBV10-3|.
ASSGSGGAAGTQY
>TRBJ1-2|TRBV7-9|few
ASSSGQGVLYGYT
>TRBJ1-5|TRBV9|.
ASSLDRILENQPQH
>TRBJ2-5|TRBV20-1|.
SAYVEETQY
>TRBJ2-5|TRBV29-1|.
SVELGLGVVETQY
>TRBJ2-3|TRBV24-1|.
ATSDPSGTTTDTQY
>TRBJ1-2|TRBV9|.
ASSATGYNGYT
>TRBJ2-5|TRBV10-2|.
ASSIGGSVGDYQETQY
>TRBJ1-4|TRBV6-5|.
ASSRDSREKLF
>TRBJ1-5|TRBV11-2|.
ASSWTEDQPQH
>TRBJ2-7|TRBV10-3|few
ATHSWSYEQY